The TCR beta chain described here comes from a study of blood T cells in healthy people across ages. A sample-barcoded 5' primer and a J-beta primer mix were used in a second PCR of roughly 6 to 11 cycles. In TCRdb, the 5' RACE reads were re-called with MiXCR into one record per CDR3 protein. The data hold about 1.4 million distinct CDR3 sequences, with 55% to 75% observed a single time. Trimming took off 2 bases at V and 2 bases at J, with 19 bases between the two ends. Germline values: CDR1 SGHRS, CDR2 YFSETQ. This CDR3 has 17 residues. The TCR was taken from a young man in good health. The chain has TRBV5-1 and TRBJ1-1; possibly TRBD1 for D (5 bases). The sequencing sample was made of blood. The CDR3 protein is CASSLDTRAGGNTEAFF. The DNA of the CDR3 is TGCGCCAGCAGCTTAGATACACGGGCGGGGGGTAACACTGAAGCTTTCTTT.